Below, one T cell receptor beta chain is given with its context. Losses at the gene ends were 3 bases for V and 5 bases for J; bases not matched to a gene: 2. Germline loops: CDR1 MGHDK, CDR2 SYGVNS. This CDR3 is built from 14 residues. The sample originates from a study of cytomegalovirus exposure and HLA in healthy donors. Turning to the study itself: Early on, a data release was issued that held roughly 80 million unique TCRs from HLA-typed donors.

60 Vbeta and 13 Jbeta primers were used in PCR. In the source study's methods: Unique TCR beta chains numbered about 79 million in a later analysis, with roughly 10 million shared. Clones were sequenced by immunoSEQ multiplex PCR, and TCRdb holds only the in-frame ones, with some missing. The D gene and trimming were derived from the DNA, and the V and J assignments and clone size from that table. Altogether more than 80,000 clones are present, about four fifths being singletons, with the ten largest covering 4% to 5%. This sequence joins TRBV25-1 and TRBJ1-4; 8 nucleotides match TRBD1. The sequence came from a man between 60 and 70 years old in good health and CMV-seronegative. The sample consisted of PBMCs. CDR3 region: CASSDRTGNEKLFF. The CDR3 region has the DNA TGTGCCAGCAGTGATCGGACAGGGAATGAAAAACTGTTTTTT.